This T cell receptor (beta chain) was obtained from a study of cytomegalovirus exposure and HLA in healthy donors. Across the study: Unique TCR beta sequences numbering approximately 100 million came from roughly 180 million T cells in an earlier analysis. As released early, the data held 85 million to 95 million unique TCRs from HLA-typed donors.

This CDR3 has 17 residues. Unmatched junction bases numbered 9, after V lost 0 bases and J lost 4 bases. CDR1 is SGHNT and CDR2 is YYREEE in the germline V gene (reference sequence). The PCR employed 60 Vbeta primers together with 13 Jbeta primers. Assay: immunoSEQ multiplex PCR; the TCRdb copy retains only in-frame clones and omits some. This table has about 200,000 clones, roughly 80% appearing once. General study results and limits: Indistinguishability led to the exclusion of some V segments, TRBV6-2 and TRBV6-3 included. V- and J-gene trimming of TCR beta was linked (in a later analysis) to a missense DCLRE1C variant.

In the case of this clone: The antigen is not known.

The receptor was isolated from a woman aged 25 to 45 in good health and CMV-seronegative. Sequenced: PBMCs. The gene calls are TRBV5-4 and TRBJ2-5; 10 bases align to TRBD2. The DNA of the CDR3 is TGTGCCAGCAGCTTGGACCTAGCGGGAGTCGGGTTAGAGACCCAGTACTTC. Residues: CASSLDLAGVGLETQYF.